The text below deals with one T cell receptor beta chain. The antigen is not known. The record originates from a study of T-cell memory formation after mild COVID-19. Findings and limits, study-wide: Among contracting clones, CD4+ were mainly CM/EM and CD8+ enriched in EMRA.

Germline V CDR1 and CDR2: SGHKS, YYEKEE (reference sequence). The CDR3 runs 15 residues. The V end was cut by 2 bases, the J end by 4 bases, with 15 bases between. TCRdb re-analysed the 5' RACE reads in MiXCR, keeping a single row per CDR3 protein. The repertoire holds 450,000 to 700,000 distinct CDR3 sequences, with roughly 18% as singletons. The sample consisted of PBMCs or a T cell subset sorted from them (not recorded which). The chain employs TRBV5-5 and TRBJ1-2, with D tentatively TRBD1 (5 bases). The source is an adult woman who had mild COVID-19 (a few samples of this study predate the infection). Cell type and time point are not known. CDR3 residues: CASSFRDAGGYGYTF. DNA of the CDR3: TGTGCCAGCAGCTTCCGGGACGCGGGAGGCTATGGCTACACCTTC.